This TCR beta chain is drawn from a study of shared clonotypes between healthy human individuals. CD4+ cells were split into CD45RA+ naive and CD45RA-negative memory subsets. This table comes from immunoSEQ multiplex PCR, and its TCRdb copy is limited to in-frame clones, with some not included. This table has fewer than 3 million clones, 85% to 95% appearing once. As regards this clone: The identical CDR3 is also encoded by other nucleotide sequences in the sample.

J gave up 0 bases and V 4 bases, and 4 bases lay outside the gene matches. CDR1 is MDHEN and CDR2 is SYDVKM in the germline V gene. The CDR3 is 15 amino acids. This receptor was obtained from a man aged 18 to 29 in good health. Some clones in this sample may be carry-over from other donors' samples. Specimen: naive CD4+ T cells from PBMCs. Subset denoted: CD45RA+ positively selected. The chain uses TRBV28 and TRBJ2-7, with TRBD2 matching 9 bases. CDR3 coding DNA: TGTGCCAGCAGTTATAGCGGGAGCCCCTCCTACGAGCAGTACTTC. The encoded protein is CASSYSGSPSYEQYF.